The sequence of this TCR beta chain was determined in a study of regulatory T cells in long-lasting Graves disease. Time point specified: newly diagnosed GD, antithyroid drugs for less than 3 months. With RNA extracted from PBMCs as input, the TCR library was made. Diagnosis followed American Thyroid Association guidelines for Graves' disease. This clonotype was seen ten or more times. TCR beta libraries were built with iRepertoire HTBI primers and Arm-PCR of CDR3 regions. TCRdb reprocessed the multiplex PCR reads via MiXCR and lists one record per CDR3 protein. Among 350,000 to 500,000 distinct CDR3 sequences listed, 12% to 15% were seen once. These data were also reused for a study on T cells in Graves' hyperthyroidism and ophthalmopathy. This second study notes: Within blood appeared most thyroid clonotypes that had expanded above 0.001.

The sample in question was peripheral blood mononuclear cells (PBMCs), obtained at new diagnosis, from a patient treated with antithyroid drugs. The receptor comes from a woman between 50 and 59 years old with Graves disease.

The CDR3 DNA is TGCGCCAGCAGCTTGACTAGCTCGACCACAGATACGCAGTATTTT. Protein product: CASSLTSSTTDTQYF. The J gene is TRBJ2-3, the V gene TRBV5-1, with D possibly matching TRBD2 (6 bases). The CDR3 is made up of 15 amino acids. The V end lost 1 base, the J end lost 2 bases, and 11 bases lay between the germline ends. Germline V CDR1 and CDR2: SGHRS, YFSETQ.